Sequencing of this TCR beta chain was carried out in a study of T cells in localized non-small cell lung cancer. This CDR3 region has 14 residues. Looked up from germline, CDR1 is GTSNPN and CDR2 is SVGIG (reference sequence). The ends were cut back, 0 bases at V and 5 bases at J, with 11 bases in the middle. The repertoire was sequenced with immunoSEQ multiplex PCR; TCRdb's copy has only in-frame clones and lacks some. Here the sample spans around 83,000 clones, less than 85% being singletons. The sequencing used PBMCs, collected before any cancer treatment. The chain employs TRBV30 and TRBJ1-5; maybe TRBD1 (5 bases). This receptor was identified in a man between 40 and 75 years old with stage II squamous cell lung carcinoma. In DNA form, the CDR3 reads TGTGCCTGGAGTGTCGGCCGGGGCGATCAGCCCCAGCATTTT. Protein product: CAWSVGRGDQPQHF.